The T cell receptor beta chain described here comes from a study of T cell repertoires in cytomegalovirus infection. Study-wide background: CMV infection together with matching HLA type was indicated by public TCR beta signatures.

Germline CDR1 SGHTA, CDR2 FQGNSA. V was shortened by 1 base and J by 5 bases, with 11 bases between the two germline ends. The length of the CDR3 is 15 residues. MiXCR was run by TCRdb on the reads, yielding one entry per CDR3 protein. The table has around 270,000 distinct CDR3 sequences, approximately 10% seen once; the top ten hold about 14%. The study's findings and limits: Ex vivo, HLA-C-restricted CMV-specific TCR beta clonotypes prevailed over the rest of the response.

This clonotype was detected many times. Its target is not known. Sequenced sample: PBMCs. The receptor was isolated from a human donor in good health (CMV status not recorded). Some clones in this sample may be carry-over from other donors' samples. The chain combines TRBV7-2 with TRBJ1-4; D is uncertain. As DNA, the CDR3 is TGTGCCAGCAGCTTAGAGGCCAGCCGAAATGAAAAACTGTTTTTT. Translated: CASSLEASRNEKLFF.